This TCR beta chain is from a study of cytomegalovirus exposure and HLA in healthy donors. The study, taken as a whole, reports: In a later analysis, common viral pathogens appeared linked to several of the most significant clusters. A likely sequencing artifact accounted for one observed cluster of highly shared sequence variants. TRBV6-2, TRBV6-3 and other indistinguishable V segments were excluded.

This PCR relied on a set of 60 Vbeta primers and 13 Jbeta primers. Per the authors' pipeline: The count from a later analysis was 79 million or so unique TCR beta chains, roughly 11 million of them shared. Profiled with immunoSEQ multiplex PCR; TCRdb holds only in-frame clones, not every one. That table supplies the V and J calls and clone size; D and trimming were determined from the DNA. The sample yields about 52,000 clones, approximately 72% seen once. With respect to this clone: Its antigen remains unidentified.

The CDR3 loop spans 14 amino acids. Per the germline V gene, CDR1 is MDHEN and CDR2 is SYDVKM. Trimming removed 6 bases from V and 10 bases from J, with 16 bases in between. Material for sequencing was PBMCs. This rearrangement joins TRBV28 to TRBJ1-6, with D unclear. The clonotype was recovered from a woman aged 50 to 60 in good health and CMV-seronegative. The chain's CDR3 is CASRPSDEGSPLHF. CDR3 nucleotides: TGTGCCAGCAGGCCCTCGGATGAGGGCTCACCCCTCCACTTT.